This TCR beta chain came from a study of Ad26.COV2.S vaccination and SARS-CoV-2 variants. Turning to the study itself: Dosing was one shot or two shots 56 days apart. Whole-study findings and limits: Placebo and vaccine recipients had non-spike TCR breadth that was similar.

Clones were read by immunoSEQ multiplex PCR, and TCRdb kept only the in-frame ones, dropping some. The sample consists of hundreds of thousands of clones, 65% to 90% of them appearing once. Germline values: CDR1 SGHTA, CDR2 FQGTGA. Trimming cost V 5 bases and J 3 bases, with 9 bases left between them. This CDR3 region has 13 residues. Turning to this clone: Its antigen is not identified.

The treatment was: roughly 18 received Ad26.COV2.S at low or high dose, single or two shots; roughly five received placebo; per-sample allocation not given. Sampling occurred on day 63 after the first vaccine or placebo injection. Wuhan-strain SARS-CoV-2 spike was expressed by the Ad26 vector that made up the vaccine. This clonotype was sampled from a person aged 18-60 years who received the Ad26.COV2.S COVID-19 vaccine or a placebo. The gene calls are TRBV7-3 and TRBJ2-3; D gene uncertain. Source: peripheral blood, taken in a trial of Ad26.COV2.S vaccine versus placebo. This chain's CDR3 is CASSDSTTDTQYF. Written as DNA, the CDR3 is TGTGCCAGCAGCGACTCAACGACAGATACGCAGTATTTT.